The 7 T cell receptor beta chains below come from one sample, sequenced in a study of cytomegalovirus exposure and HLA in healthy donors. The PCR ran on 60 Vbeta and 13 Jbeta primers. Measured with immunoSEQ multiplex PCR; TCRdb has only the in-frame clones, and not every one. In the table there are about 120,000 clones, around three quarters of which are singletons. Sequencing input: PBMCs. The receptors were sampled from a female donor in good health and CMV-seronegative.

The chain has TRBV11-2 and TRBJ2-3, with D possibly being TRBD1 (7 bases). The CDR3 consists of 15 residues. Germline lookup yields CDR1 SGHAT and CDR2 FQNNGV. Trimming left V 5 bases short and J 4 bases short, with 16 bases between. CDR3 in DNA: TGTGCCAGCAGCCCAGGGGGGTATATCGCAGATACGCAGTATTTT. As protein: CASSPGGYIADTQYF.

The rearrangement uses TRBV7-9 and TRBJ2-2; maybe TRBD1 (6 bases). Germline CDR1 and CDR2: SEHNR and FQNEAQ (reference sequence). V dropped 5 bases and J dropped 1 base, with 11 bases sitting between them. The CDR3 consists of 15 residues. The CDR3 spells CASSRLGGNTGELFF. DNA for the CDR3: TGTGCCAGCAGCCGATTAGGGGGGAACACCGGGGAGCTGTTTTTT.

This clone was detected once. This chain connects TRBV5-8 to TRBJ1-1; 8 bases map to TRBD1. The CDR3 consists of 16 residues. V gave up 5 bases and J gave up 3 bases; unmatched junction bases: 12. The germline gives CDR1 SGHTS, CDR2 YDEGEE. CDR3: CASRLQGVRGDTEAFF. CDR3 nucleotide sequence: TGTGCCAGCAGGTTACAGGGGGTGAGGGGAGACACTGAAGCTTTCTTT.

The CDR3 loop reads CASSAVGGTSLGDTQYF. In nucleotides, the CDR3 is TGTGCCAGCAGCGCCGTGGGGGGGACCTCCCTCGGCGATACGCAGTATTTT. The chain couples TRBV7-9 to TRBJ2-3, with 7 bases lining up with TRBD2. V lost 5 bases, J lost 6 bases, and 17 bases stayed unmatched. CDR3 length equals 17 residues. Per germline, CDR1 SEHNR and CDR2 FQNEAQ (reference sequence).

On this clone: Sequence at one end of the junction differs from germline and may be a read error. The chain couples TRBV7-9 to TRBJ1-1; 10 nucleotides line up with TRBD1. The germline V gene has CDR1 SEHNR and CDR2 FQNEAQ (reference sequence). The CDR3 runs 17 residues. The CDR3 is CSSSPLGGQGMNTEAFF. As DNA, the CDR3 is TGTTCCAGCAGCCCCCTGGGGGGACAGGGGATGAACACTGAAGCTTTCTTT.

This clone has only a few counts. V usage is TRBV29-1 and J usage is TRBJ1-3; TRBD1 matches at 7 bases. The CDR3 is made up of 15 amino acids. The junction had 5 bases not matched to a gene; V was cut back by 3 bases and J by 0 bases. The germline V gene encodes CDR1 SQVTM and CDR2 ANQGSEA. The CDR3 DNA reads as TGCAGCGTTGACCCGGGACAGAGCTCTGGAAACACCATATATTTT. This codes for CSVDPGQSSGNTIYF.

This chain links TRBV6-5 with TRBJ2-5, with D possibly TRBD1 on 6 matching bases. Trimming left V 5 bases short and J 4 bases short, with 14 bases between. Germline-derived CDR1 and CDR2 are MNHEY and SVGAGI. The CDR3 has 14 amino acids. CDR3 coding DNA: TGTGCCAGCAGTCTCCAGGGGTTAGGAGAGACCCAGTACTTC. Translating it yields CASSLQGLGETQYF.